The next 14 T cell receptor beta chains were all read from a single sample in a study of vaccination effects on CD4 cells after COVID-19. Antigen-specific CD4+ T cells expanded by the ViraFEST assay with viral peptide pools were then sequenced. Researchers isolated CD4+ T cells once 9 to 11 days of culture had elapsed. PCR confirmed that the person was infected with SARS-CoV-2 between March and December 2020. The data were produced by immunoSEQ multiplex PCR, yet TCRdb's version contains in-frame clones alone and is incomplete. The table lists around 49,000 clones, roughly four fifths of them singletons, with roughly 29% in the top ten. These receptors' antigens are unknown. Here the sequenced sample was CD4+ T cells from PBMCs cultured with a peptide pool, taken before COVID-19 vaccination. These receptors all come from a human donor who had a prior SARS-CoV-2 infection.

The V gene is TRBV7-9, the J gene TRBJ2-5; the match to TRBD2 covers 14 bases. V trimming: 4 bases; J trimming: 5 bases; junction bases outside the gene matches: 3. Germline V gives CDR1 SEHNR, CDR2 FQNEAQ (reference sequence). The CDR3 has 15 residues. This CDR3 is CASSSRTSGRETQYF. For the CDR3, the DNA is TGTGCCAGCAGCTCCAGGACTAGCGGGAGGGAGACCCAGTACTTC.

The CDR3 sequence is CASSQSRDTSYEQYF. DNA of the CDR3: TGTGCCAGCAGCCAATCACGGGACACATCCTACGAGCAGTACTTC. The J gene is TRBJ2-7, the V gene TRBV4-2; possible D gene TRBD1, 6 bases. Germline V gene lookup returns CDR1 LGHNA and CDR2 YNFKEQ. CDR3 length: 15 amino acids. With 2 bases removed from V and 1 base from J, the gap between germline ends came to 12 bases.

The CDR3: CASSQTGTGYEKLFF. The DNA of the CDR3 is TGCGCCAGCAGCCAAACCGGGACAGGGTATGAAAAACTGTTTTTT. J is TRBJ1-4 and V is TRBV4-1; 9 bases are shared with TRBD1. Losses at the gene ends were 2 bases for V and 6 bases for J; bases not matched to a gene: 4. The V gene's germline CDR1 is MGHRA and CDR2 YSYEKL. The CDR3 has 15 residues.

As for this clone: One junction end disagrees with the germline gene, perhaps due to a read error. The V gene is TRBV28, the J gene TRBJ2-1; D gene ambiguous. Germline CDR1 is MDHEN and CDR2 is SYDVKM. The CDR3 covers 14 residues. CDR3 region: CASSLFSSNNEQFF. The CDR3 region has the DNA TGTGCCAGCAGTTTATTTTCCTCCAACAATGAGCAGTTCTTC.

This clone was counted a single time. The rearrangement links TRBV7-9 to TRBJ2-5, with 8 nucleotides matching TRBD1. This CDR3 is 13 amino acids long. Trimming removed 3 bases from V and 5 bases from J; junction bases left unmatched: 2. Germline CDR1 SEHNR, CDR2 FQNEAQ (reference sequence). The chain's CDR3 is CASSFRGLETQYF. The CDR3 nucleotides read TGTGCCAGCAGCTTCAGGGGGCTGGAGACCCAGTACTTC.

The rearrangement links TRBV6-5 to TRBJ1-5; 10 bases agree with TRBD1. The CDR3 contains 14 residues. In germline, CDR1 is MNHEY, CDR2 SVGAGI. Trimming cost V 6 bases and J 7 bases; bases outside gene matches: 6. CDR3 in DNA: TGTGCCAGCAGCGAGACAGGGGGCGGACAGCCCCAGCATTTT. It translates to CASSETGGGQPQHF.

The chain joins TRBV5-1 to TRBJ1-2; possible D gene TRBD1, 5 bases. Germline V CDR1 and CDR2: SGHRS, YFSETQ. This CDR3 spans 12 amino acids. The V end lost 7 bases, the J end lost 4 bases, and 11 bases lay between the germline ends. The CDR3 DNA is TGCGCCAGCCGTGGGGACGCCTATGGCTACACCTTC. It encodes CASRGDAYGYTF.

This sequence joins TRBV10-3 and TRBJ2-7, with D possibly being TRBD1 (6 bases). Germline V gene lookup returns CDR1 ENHRY and CDR2 SYGVKD. This CDR3 is 14 amino acids long. V lost 6 bases, J lost 0 bases, and 12 bases lay in between. CDR3 region: CAIRTTGVSYEQYF. As DNA, the CDR3 is TGTGCCATCAGGACGACAGGAGTCTCCTACGAGCAGTACTTC.

The V and J genes are TRBV7-3 and TRBJ2-3, with 8 nucleotides matching TRBD2. With 5 bases clipped from V and 2 bases from J, the junction kept 6 bases outside the gene matches. The CDR3 is made up of 15 amino acids. Germline CDR1 reads SGHTA; CDR2 reads FQGTGA. The CDR3 protein is CASSRRGGNTDTQYF. DNA of the CDR3: TGTGCCAGCAGCCGACGGGGGGGTAACACAGATACGCAGTATTTT.

The rearrangement uses TRBV6-6 and TRBJ1-2, with unresolved D. The length of the CDR3 is 14 residues. V was trimmed by 6 bases and J by 3 bases, leaving 14 bases between them. From germline, CDR1 is MNHNY and CDR2 SVGAGI (reference sequence). Written as DNA, the CDR3 is TGTGCCAGCAGGGGCCGGGCGGGAGACTATGGCTACACCTTC. Its protein is CASRGRAGDYGYTF.

This clone was seen a few times. V usage is TRBV5-1 and J usage is TRBJ2-5; 9 positions agree with TRBD2. The CDR3 has 15 residues. CDR1 is SGHRS and CDR2 is YFSETQ in the germline V gene. Losses at the gene ends were 0 bases for V and 4 bases for J; bases not matched to a gene: 4. CDR3 residues: CASSLAGTSLETQYF. The CDR3 coding sequence is TGCGCCAGCAGCTTGGCCGGGACTAGCCTAGAGACCCAGTACTTC.

The V and J genes are TRBV15 and TRBJ2-2, with a possible D match to TRBD1 (5 bases). Germline V CDR1 and CDR2: LNHNV, YYDKDF (reference sequence). V was clipped by 1 base and J by 7 bases, with 13 bases between them. This CDR3 is 15 amino acids long. The CDR3 sequence is CATSRAQVIIGELFF. For the CDR3, the DNA is TGTGCCACCAGCAGAGCACAGGTTATAATCGGGGAGCTGTTTTTT.

The chain links TRBV7-2 to TRBJ2-3; 16 bases are shared with TRBD2. Trimming took 6 bases from V and 6 from J; bases not matched to a gene: 12. Germline CDR1 reads SGHTA; CDR2 reads FQGNSA. The CDR3 covers 18 residues. The DNA for the CDR3 is TGTGCCAGCAGTGGGACGGGACTAGCGGGAGGGCCATTGGATACGCAGTATTTT. Translation gives CASSGTGLAGGPLDTQYF.

V gene TRBV10-3 combines with J gene TRBJ2-1; TRBD2 matches at 13 bases. This CDR3 spans 17 amino acids. Per germline, CDR1 ENHRY and CDR2 SYGVKD. J was trimmed by 8 bases and V by 5 bases; bases with no gene match: 12. The CDR3 spells CAISPPLAGGLGDEQFF. The CDR3, as DNA: TGTGCCATCAGTCCCCCACTAGCGGGGGGGCTGGGAGATGAGCAGTTCTTC.